This T cell receptor beta chain was identified in a study of T-cell memory formation after mild COVID-19. Trimming took off 5 bases at V and 1 base at J, with 20 bases between the two ends. Germline assignment: CDR1 SGHTA and CDR2 FQGNSA. This CDR3 is built from 17 residues. TCRdb reprocessed the 5' RACE reads via MiXCR and lists one record per CDR3 protein. The sample consists of 98,000 or so distinct CDR3 sequences, about a sixth of them appearing once. The sequenced sample consisted of PBMCs or a T cell subset sorted from them (not recorded which). J is TRBJ2-5 and V is TRBV7-2; D remains ambiguous. This clonotype originated in a man between 18 and 35 years old who had mild COVID-19 (a few samples of this study predate the infection). Cell type and time point are not known. CDR3 sequence (DNA): TGTGCCAGCAGCCCCCCGACCAGGCCATATTTCCAAGAGACCCAGTACTTC. Its translation: CASSPPTRPYFQETQYF.